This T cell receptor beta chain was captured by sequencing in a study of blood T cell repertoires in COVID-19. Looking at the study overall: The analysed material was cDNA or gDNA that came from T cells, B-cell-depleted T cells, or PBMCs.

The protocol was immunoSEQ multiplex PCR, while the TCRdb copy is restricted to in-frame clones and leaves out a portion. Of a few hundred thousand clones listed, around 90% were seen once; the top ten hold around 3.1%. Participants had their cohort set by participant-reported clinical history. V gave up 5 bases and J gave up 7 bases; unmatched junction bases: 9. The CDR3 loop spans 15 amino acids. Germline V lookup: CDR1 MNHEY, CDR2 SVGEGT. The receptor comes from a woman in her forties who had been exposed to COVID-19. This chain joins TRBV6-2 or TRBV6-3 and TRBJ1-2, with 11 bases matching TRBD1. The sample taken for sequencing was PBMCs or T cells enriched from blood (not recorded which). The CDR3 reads CASSPPGQGVSGYTF. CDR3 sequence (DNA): TGTGCCAGCAGTCCCCCGGGACAGGGGGTGAGTGGCTACACCTTC.